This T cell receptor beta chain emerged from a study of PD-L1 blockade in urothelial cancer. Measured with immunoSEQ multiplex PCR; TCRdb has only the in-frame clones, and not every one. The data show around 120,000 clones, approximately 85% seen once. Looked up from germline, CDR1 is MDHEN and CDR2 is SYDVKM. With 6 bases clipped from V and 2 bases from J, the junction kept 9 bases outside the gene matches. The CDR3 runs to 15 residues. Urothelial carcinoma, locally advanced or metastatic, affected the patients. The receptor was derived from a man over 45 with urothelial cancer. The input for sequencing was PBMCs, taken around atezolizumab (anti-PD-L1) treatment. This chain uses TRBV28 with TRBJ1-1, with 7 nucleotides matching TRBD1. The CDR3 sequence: CASRGRQGLNTEAFF. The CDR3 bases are TGTGCCAGCAGGGGGCGACAGGGTCTCAACACTGAAGCTTTCTTT.